This T cell receptor beta chain was observed in a study of blood T cell repertoires in COVID-19. Study at large: T cells, B-cell-depleted T cells, or PBMCs supplied cDNA or gDNA.

Study processing details: For nucleated cells, counts were estimated from reference gene primer amplification. The method was immunoSEQ multiplex PCR; TCRdb's version includes in-frame clones alone and lacks a portion of them. V and J calls and clone size are given by that table; D and trimming were obtained from the DNA. This table holds about 190,000 clones, approximately 90% found once. About this clone: At the DNA level, this CDR3 is encoded by other sequences in the same sample as well.

J gave up 4 bases and V 1 base, and 1 base lay outside the gene matches. This CDR3 has 14 residues. Germline V gene sequence: CDR1 LNHNV, CDR2 YYDKDF (reference sequence). The V gene is TRBV15, the J gene TRBJ2-7, with TRBD2 identical over 10 bases. This TCR came from a woman aged 40 to 50 who had recovered from COVID-19. Sequenced sample: peripheral blood. CDR3 sequence reads: CATSRGTSGYEQYF. CDR3 in DNA: TGTGCCACCAGCAGAGGGACTAGCGGTTACGAGCAGTACTTC.